The 31 T cell receptor beta chains presented below share a single source sample, sequenced in a study of shared clonotypes between healthy human individuals. Libraries were prepared by immunoSEQ multiplex PCR; TCRdb keeps only in-frame clonotypes and omits some of them. The sample shows roughly 2,000,000 clones, approximately 94% of them seen only once. The naive CD8 fraction comprised CD45RO-negative cells positively selected for CCR7 and excluded terminally differentiated effector memory CD45RA+ cells. Sample: naive CD8+ T cells sorted from blood. These receptors came from a man younger than 30 in good health.

This clone appeared once. The genes are TRBV11-2 and TRBJ1-2; a possible D gene is TRBD1 (6 bases). Trimming removed 1 base from V and 4 bases from J, with 13 bases in between. CDR3 length equals 15 residues. Germline V gives CDR1 SGHAT, CDR2 FQNNGV. CDR3 in DNA: TGTGCCAGCAGCTTAGCCACCGGGACATCCTATGGCTACACCTTC. This codes for CASSLATGTSYGYTF.

CDR3 sequence (DNA): TGCAGCGTTGACGCGGGGACAGGGTATGAAGCTTTCTTT. It is translated as CSVDAGTGYEAFF. The chain couples TRBV29-1 to TRBJ1-1; 9 nucleotides line up with TRBD1. From germline, CDR1 is SQVTM and CDR2 ANQGSEA. The V gene end was trimmed by 3 bases and the J gene end by 7 bases; junction bases not matched to a gene: 6. The CDR3 has 13 residues.

The J gene is TRBJ1-5, the V gene TRBV2, with 10 bases fitting TRBD1. The CDR3 loop spans 15 amino acids. Per germline, CDR1 SNHLY and CDR2 FYNNEI. V gave up 8 bases and J gave up 6 bases; unmatched junction bases: 10. The CDR3 nucleotides are TGTGCCAGCTCCTTCGGGGACAGGGGTTTTCAGCCCCAGCATTTT. Amino acid sequence: CASSFGDRGFQPQHF.

The chain joins TRBV5-6 to TRBJ2-6; D is possibly TRBD1 (5 bases). The V end was cut by 4 bases, the J end by 0 bases, with 8 bases between. The CDR3 runs to 15 residues. Germline CDR1 and CDR2: SGHDT and YYEEEE. The CDR3 DNA follows: TGTGCCAGCAGCCCTGGACACTCTGGGGCCAACGTCCTGACTTTC. Translating gives CASSPGHSGANVLTF.

The chain employs TRBV27 and TRBJ2-5, with 7 bases matching TRBD2. This CDR3 spans 15 amino acids. Germline values: CDR1 MNHEY, CDR2 SMNVEV (reference sequence). The J segment lost 3 bases and the V segment lost 6 bases, leaving 10 bases of the junction unmatched. This CDR3 reads CASSLGAGEEETQYF. CDR3 bases: TGTGCCAGCAGCCTAGGGGCGGGAGAGGAAGAGACCCAGTACTTC.

V usage is TRBV19 and J usage is TRBJ2-7; TRBD1 matches at 9 bases. Looked up from germline, CDR1 is LNHDA and CDR2 is SQIVND (reference sequence). V trimming: 4 bases; J trimming: 7 bases; junction bases outside the gene matches: 8. This CDR3 has 14 residues. CDR3 in amino acids: CASSRRQGDGEQYF. The CDR3 DNA sequence: TGTGCCAGTAGTAGACGACAGGGGGACGGTGAGCAGTACTTC.

This chain connects TRBV19 to TRBJ2-1; TRBD2 matches 13 bases. The CDR3 is made up of 14 amino acids. CDR1 is LNHDA, CDR2 SQIVND, per germline (reference sequence). J gave up 6 bases and V 7 bases, and 3 bases lay outside the gene matches. CDR3 in DNA: TGTGCCAGTAAGGGACTAGCGGGAATCAATGAGCAGTTCTTC. Translation gives CASKGLAGINEQFF.

V usage is TRBV30 and J usage is TRBJ2-3, with 7 bases identical to TRBD2. Trimming cost V 2 bases and J 5 bases; bases outside gene matches: 10. The CDR3 contains 15 residues. The V gene's germline CDR1 is GTSNPN and CDR2 SVGIG (reference sequence). In nucleotides, the CDR3 is TGTGCCTGGAGTATGGTGGGAGGGCCGAAAGATACGCAGTATTTT. Its translation is CAWSMVGGPKDTQYF.

The chain has TRBV13 and TRBJ2-7; no clear D gene. Between the trimmed V and J ends, which lost 1 base and 4 bases, there was a span of 8 bases. Germline CDR1 PRHDT, CDR2 FYEKMQ (reference sequence). This CDR3 contains 13 residues. The CDR3 is CASSLESRYEQYF. The CDR3 coding sequence is TGTGCCAGCAGCTTAGAAAGCCGGTACGAGCAGTACTTC.

The chain joins TRBV30 to TRBJ2-7, with 10 positions matching TRBD1. Germline CDR1 is GTSNPN and CDR2 is SVGIG (reference sequence). The CDR3 runs 13 residues. Germline trimming cut 4 bases from V and 6 bases from J; bases unmatched to any gene: 6. CDR3 in DNA: TGTGCCTGGACCGGGACAGGGGCCGGCGAGCAGTACTTC. Encoded protein: CAWTGTGAGEQYF.

The V and J genes are TRBV10-1 and TRBJ2-3; 8 positions match TRBD2. V trimming: 3 bases; J trimming: 6 bases; junction bases outside the gene matches: 8. The V gene's germline CDR1 is WNHNN and CDR2 SYGVQD (reference sequence). CDR3 length: 15 residues. The CDR3 region has the DNA TGCGCCAGCAGTGACCCAGCGGGGGCCGGGGATACGCAGTATTTT. It encodes CASSDPAGAGDTQYF.

The rearrangement links TRBV5-1 to TRBJ2-7; D may match TRBD1 or TRBD2 (5 bases each). Per germline, CDR1 SGHRS and CDR2 YFSETQ. The CDR3 has 13 residues. The V gene lost 2 bases and the J gene lost 2 bases, with 8 bases spanning the gap. Here the CDR3 reads CASSFGAAYEQYF. The CDR3 region has the DNA TGCGCCAGCAGCTTCGGGGCGGCCTACGAGCAGTACTTC.

The chain is built from TRBV19 and TRBJ2-2, with 7 positions matching TRBD2. The CDR3 totals 15 residues. V lost 3 bases and J lost 4; bases outside the gene matches: 5. Germline CDR1 is LNHDA and CDR2 is SQIVND (reference sequence). CDR3 in amino acids: CASSIGGSGTGELFF. Written as DNA, the CDR3 is TGTGCCAGTAGTATCGGCGGGAGTGGCACCGGGGAGCTGTTTTTT.

The chain couples TRBV30 to TRBJ2-7; 7 bases match TRBD2. In germline, CDR1 is GTSNPN, CDR2 SVGIG (reference sequence). V lost 8 bases, J lost 0 bases, and 7 bases stayed unmatched. The CDR3 loop spans 13 amino acids. This CDR3 reads CATEGGSSYEQYF. In DNA, the CDR3 is TGTGCCACGGAGGGAGGGTCCTCCTACGAGCAGTACTTC.

The chain is built from TRBV2 and TRBJ1-4, with D uncertain. This CDR3 has 12 amino acids. Germline loops: CDR1 SNHLY, CDR2 FYNNEI. V was clipped by 2 bases and J by 8 bases, with 6 bases between them. The chain's CDR3 is CASSEIGEKLFF. The CDR3 DNA sequence: TGTGCCAGCAGTGAAATCGGAGAAAAACTGTTTTTT.

About this clone itself: The same CDR3 arises from other DNA sequences in this sample as well. This chain joins TRBV27 and TRBJ2-1; 7 bases fit TRBD2. J lost 0 bases, V lost 5 bases, and 7 bases had no gene match. The CDR3 runs to 16 residues. Germline V gene lookup returns CDR1 MNHEY and CDR2 SMNVEV (reference sequence). The CDR3 sequence: CASSPSSGSSYNEQFF. CDR3 DNA: TGTGCCAGCAGTCCCTCTAGCGGCAGCTCCTACAATGAGCAGTTCTTC.

This chain uses TRBV7-8 with TRBJ2-2, with D hard to call. Between the trimmed V and J ends, which lost 3 bases and 6 bases, there was a span of 8 bases. The CDR3 runs to 13 residues. Per germline, CDR1 SGHVS and CDR2 FQNEAQ. This CDR3 is CASSFEVPGELFF. CDR3 sequence (DNA): TGTGCCAGCAGCTTTGAAGTTCCCGGGGAGCTGTTTTTT.

This sequence joins TRBV13 and TRBJ2-5, with 13 bases identical to TRBD2. CDR1 and CDR2 from the germline V gene are PRHDT and FYEKMQ (reference sequence). J was trimmed by 5 bases and V by 5 bases; bases with no gene match: 11. CDR3 size: 17 residues. The CDR3 nucleotides read TGTGCCAGCAGCCCTACCGGACTAGCGGGAGCTCGCGAGACCCAGTACTTC. Encoded protein: CASSPTGLAGARETQYF.

As to this clone: The same CDR3 can be traced to other DNA sequences in this sample. The chain uses TRBV6-6 and TRBJ2-7; D gene ambiguous. This CDR3 contains 12 residues. Germline CDR1 MNHNY, CDR2 SVGAGI (reference sequence). Trimming cost V 3 bases and J 2 bases, with 5 bases left between them. CDR3 amino acids: CASSYSAYEQYF. CDR3 nucleotide sequence: TGTGCCAGCAGTTATTCTGCCTACGAGCAGTACTTC.

The rearrangement uses TRBV6-6 and TRBJ1-1; no clear D. V lost 5 bases to trimming and J lost 4 bases, with 8 bases between them. Germline CDR1 and CDR2: MNHNY and SVGAGI (reference sequence). The CDR3 totals 12 residues. As DNA, the CDR3 is TGTGCCAGCAGTCATGTTGGCACTGAAGCTTTCTTT. Translating gives CASSHVGTEAFF.

V usage is TRBV5-6 and J usage is TRBJ1-6; a weak D match, TRBD1 (5 bases). The germline CDR1 and CDR2 sequences are SGHDT and YYEEEE. This CDR3 is 15 amino acids long. Trimming cost V 2 bases and J 5 bases, with 11 bases left between them. CDR3 sequence: CASSFGPGDNSPLHF. CDR3 sequence (DNA): TGTGCCAGCAGCTTCGGCCCGGGGGATAATTCACCCCTCCACTTT.

This sequence joins TRBV7-9 and TRBJ2-1; tentative D call: TRBD1 (6 bases). CDR1 and CDR2 from the germline V gene are SEHNR and FQNEAQ (reference sequence). The CDR3 extends over 15 amino acids. The V gene lost 2 bases and the J gene lost 5 bases, with 13 bases spanning the gap. CDR3 loop: CASSLQTGPDNEQFF. The DNA for the CDR3 is TGTGCCAGCAGCTTACAAACAGGGCCGGACAATGAGCAGTTCTTC.

The table lists this clone with a count of one. The chain is built from TRBV9 and TRBJ2-1; TRBD2 aligns across 8 bases. This CDR3 has 16 residues. J lost 6 bases, V lost 2 bases, and 10 bases had no gene match. Germline V gene data show CDR1 as SGDLS and CDR2 as YYNGEE. The CDR3 here is CASSVKGGGIGNEQFF. As DNA, the CDR3 is TGTGCCAGCAGCGTGAAAGGCGGGGGGATCGGCAATGAGCAGTTCTTC.

The chain carries TRBV6-5 and TRBJ1-4; TRBD1 is a possible D gene (6 bases). The V gene's germline CDR1 is MNHEY and CDR2 SVGAGI. The CDR3 is 13 residues long. V lost 2 bases and J lost 8, with 9 bases in between. The CDR3 DNA reads TGTGCCAGCAGTTACGGGGGGCAGGAAAAACTGTTTTTT. Encoded protein: CASSYGGQEKLFF.

The chain recombines TRBV18 with TRBJ1-2; the D gene is possibly TRBD1 (6 bases). The V gene lost 3 bases and the J gene lost 10 bases, with 15 bases spanning the gap. This CDR3 is built from 13 residues. The germline gives CDR1 KGHSH, CDR2 LQKENI. Here the CDR3 DNA reads TGTGCCAGCTCACCCACAGGGCCAGGAAACTACACCTTC. Its translation: CASSPTGPGNYTF.

The chain couples TRBV6-5 to TRBJ2-1; a weak D match, TRBD2 (6 bases). CDR1 is MNHEY, CDR2 SVGAGI, per germline. The ends were cut back, 11 bases at V and 4 bases at J, with 15 bases in the middle. This CDR3 is built from 13 residues. The CDR3 reads CAVGRMGYNEQFF. The CDR3 DNA reads as TGTGCCGTCGGGAGAATGGGATACAATGAGCAGTTCTTC.

This sequence joins TRBV5-6 and TRBJ2-7; 8 bases fit TRBD2. Trimming cost V 5 bases and J 3 bases; bases outside gene matches: 7. CDR1 SGHDT and CDR2 YYEEEE come from the germline V gene. The CDR3 consists of 14 residues. As DNA, the CDR3 is TGTGCCAGCAGACCACGCGGGGGGCGCTACGAGCAGTACTTC. Its protein is CASRPRGGRYEQYF.

This chain joins TRBV9 and TRBJ1-1; D is uncertain. Trimming took off 4 bases at V and 4 bases at J, with 11 bases between the two ends. CDR3 length equals 13 residues. The germline V gene has CDR1 SGDLS and CDR2 YYNGEE. As DNA, the CDR3 is TGTGCCAGCAGCCCCTTTGGGGTCACTGAAGCTTTCTTT. Amino acids: CASSPFGVTEAFF.

This chain joins TRBV30 and TRBJ1-1; D is ambiguous. CDR3 size: 12 residues. V lost 2 bases and J 3 bases, leaving 7 bases between the germline ends. The germline V gene has CDR1 GTSNPN and CDR2 SVGIG (reference sequence). The CDR3 here is CAWSIDHTEAFF. DNA of the CDR3: TGTGCCTGGAGTATCGACCACACTGAAGCTTTCTTT.

This clone was counted a single time. In DNA, the CDR3 is TGTGCCAGCAGTGAACATCGGGACGGAGCTAATGAAAAACTGTTTTTT. Amino acid sequence: CASSEHRDGANEKLFF. The rearrangement links TRBV2 to TRBJ1-4, with D perhaps matching TRBD1 (5 bases). This CDR3 spans 16 amino acids. V was cut by 2 bases and J by 3 bases, with 13 bases left in between. The germline gives CDR1 SNHLY, CDR2 FYNNEI.

The J gene is TRBJ1-5, the V gene TRBV13; 8 nucleotides align to TRBD1. The CDR3 has 13 amino acids. V lost 5 bases and J lost 7; bases outside the gene matches: 4. Germline V lookup: CDR1 PRHDT, CDR2 FYEKMQ (reference sequence). This CDR3 is CASSPGGRQPQHF. CDR3 bases: TGTGCCAGCAGCCCAGGGGGCCGGCAGCCCCAGCATTTT.